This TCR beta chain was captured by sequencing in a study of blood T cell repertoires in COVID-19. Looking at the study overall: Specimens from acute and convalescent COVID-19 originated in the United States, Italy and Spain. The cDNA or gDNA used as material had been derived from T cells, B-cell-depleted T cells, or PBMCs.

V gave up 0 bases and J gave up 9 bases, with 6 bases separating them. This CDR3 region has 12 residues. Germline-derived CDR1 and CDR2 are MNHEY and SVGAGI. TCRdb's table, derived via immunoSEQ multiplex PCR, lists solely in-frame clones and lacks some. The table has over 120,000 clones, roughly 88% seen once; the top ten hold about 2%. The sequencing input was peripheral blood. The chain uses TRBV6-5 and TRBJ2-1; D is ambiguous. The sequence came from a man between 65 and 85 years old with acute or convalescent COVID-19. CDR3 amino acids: CASSYSNGEQFF. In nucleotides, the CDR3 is TGTGCCAGCAGTTACTCGAACGGTGAGCAGTTCTTC.